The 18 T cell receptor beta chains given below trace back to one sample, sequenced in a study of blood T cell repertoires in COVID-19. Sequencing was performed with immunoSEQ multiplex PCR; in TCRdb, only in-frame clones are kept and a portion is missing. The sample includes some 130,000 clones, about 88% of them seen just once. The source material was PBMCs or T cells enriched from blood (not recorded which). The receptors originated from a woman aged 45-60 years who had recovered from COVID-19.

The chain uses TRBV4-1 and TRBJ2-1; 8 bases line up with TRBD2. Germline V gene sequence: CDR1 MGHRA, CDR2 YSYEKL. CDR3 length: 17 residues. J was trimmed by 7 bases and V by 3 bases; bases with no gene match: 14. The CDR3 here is CASSHVLAGLDDNEQFF. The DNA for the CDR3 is TGCGCCAGCAGCCACGTTTTAGCGGGGCTTGATGATAATGAGCAGTTCTTC.

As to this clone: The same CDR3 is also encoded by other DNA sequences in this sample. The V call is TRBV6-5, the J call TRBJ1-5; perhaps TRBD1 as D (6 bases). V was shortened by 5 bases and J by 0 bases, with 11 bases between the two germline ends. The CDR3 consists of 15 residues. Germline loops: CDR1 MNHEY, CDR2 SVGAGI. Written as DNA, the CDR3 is TGTGCCAGCAGTCTACAGGGTACTAGCAATCAGCCCCAGCATTTT. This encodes CASSLQGTSNQPQHF.

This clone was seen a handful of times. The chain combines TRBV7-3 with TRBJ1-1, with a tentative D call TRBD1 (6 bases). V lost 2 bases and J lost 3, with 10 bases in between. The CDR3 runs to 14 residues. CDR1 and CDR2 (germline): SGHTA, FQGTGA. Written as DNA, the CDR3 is TGTGCCAGCAGCTTACTCAGGGGCGACACTGAAGCTTTCTTT. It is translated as CASSLLRGDTEAFF.

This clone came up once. CDR3 sequence (DNA): TGCGCCAGCAGCGCCACAGGGGACGGGGAAAAACTGTTTTTT. Translated, it gives CASSATGDGEKLFF. This sequence joins TRBV10-1 and TRBJ1-4, with TRBD1 matching 7 bases. From germline, CDR1 is WNHNN and CDR2 SYGVQD (reference sequence). This CDR3 region has 14 residues. Trimming took 6 bases from V and 8 from J; bases not matched to a gene: 9.

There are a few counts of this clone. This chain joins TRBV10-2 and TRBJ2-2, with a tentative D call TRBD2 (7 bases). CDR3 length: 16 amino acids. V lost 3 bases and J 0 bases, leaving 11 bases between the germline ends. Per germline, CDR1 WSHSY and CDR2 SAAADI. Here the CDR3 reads CASSDLGGPNTGELFF. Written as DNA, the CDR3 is TGCGCCAGCAGTGACCTGGGGGGGCCGAACACCGGGGAGCTGTTTTTT.

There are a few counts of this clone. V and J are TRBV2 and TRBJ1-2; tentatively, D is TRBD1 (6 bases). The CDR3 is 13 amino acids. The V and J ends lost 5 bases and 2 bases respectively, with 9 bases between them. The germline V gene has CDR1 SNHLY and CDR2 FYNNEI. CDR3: CASSTQGNYGYTF. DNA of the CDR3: TGTGCCAGCAGTACACAGGGCAACTATGGCTACACCTTC.

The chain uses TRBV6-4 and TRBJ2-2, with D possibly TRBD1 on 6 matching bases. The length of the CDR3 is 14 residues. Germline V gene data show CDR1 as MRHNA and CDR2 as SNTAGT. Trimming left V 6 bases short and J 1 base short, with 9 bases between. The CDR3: CASRPTGNTGELFF. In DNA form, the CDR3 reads TGTGCCAGCAGGCCGACAGGGAACACCGGGGAGCTGTTTTTT.

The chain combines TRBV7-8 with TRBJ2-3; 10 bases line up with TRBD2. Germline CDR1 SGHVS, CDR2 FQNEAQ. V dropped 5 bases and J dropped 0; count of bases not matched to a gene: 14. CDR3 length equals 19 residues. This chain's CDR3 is CASSELLWASGGSTDTQYF. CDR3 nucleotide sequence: TGTGCCAGCAGCGAACTCCTTTGGGCTAGCGGGGGAAGCACAGATACGCAGTATTTT.

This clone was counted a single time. The CDR3 loop reads CASSLGTGFQPQHF. The CDR3 nucleotides read TGTGCCAGCAGTTTAGGGACAGGGTTTCAGCCCCAGCATTTT. This sequence joins TRBV27 and TRBJ1-5; 9 nucleotides agree with TRBD1. Trimming cost V 2 bases and J 6 bases; bases outside gene matches: 2. Germline CDR1 and CDR2: MNHEY and SMNVEV (reference sequence). This CDR3 has 14 residues.

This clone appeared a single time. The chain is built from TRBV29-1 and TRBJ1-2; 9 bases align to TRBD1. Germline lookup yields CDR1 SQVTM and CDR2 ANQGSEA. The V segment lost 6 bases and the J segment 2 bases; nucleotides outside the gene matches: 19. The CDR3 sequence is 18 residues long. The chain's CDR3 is CSVFGLQGAEAKNYGYTF. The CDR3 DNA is TGCAGCGTCTTCGGATTACAGGGGGCCGAAGCGAAAAACTATGGCTACACCTTC. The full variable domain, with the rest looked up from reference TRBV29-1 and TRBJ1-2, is SAVISQKPSRDICQRGTSLTIQCQVDSQVTMMFWYRQQPGQSLTLIATANQGSEATYESGFVIDKFPISRPNLTFSTLTVSNMSPEDSSIYLCSVFGLQGAEAKNYGYTFGSGTRLTVV.

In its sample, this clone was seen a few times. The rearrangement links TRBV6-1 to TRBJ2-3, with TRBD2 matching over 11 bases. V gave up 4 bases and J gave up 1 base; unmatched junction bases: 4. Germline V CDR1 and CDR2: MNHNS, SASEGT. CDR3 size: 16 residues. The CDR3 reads CASSAPTSGGTDTQYF. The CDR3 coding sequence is TGTGCCAGCAGTGCGCCGACTAGCGGGGGCACAGATACGCAGTATTTT.

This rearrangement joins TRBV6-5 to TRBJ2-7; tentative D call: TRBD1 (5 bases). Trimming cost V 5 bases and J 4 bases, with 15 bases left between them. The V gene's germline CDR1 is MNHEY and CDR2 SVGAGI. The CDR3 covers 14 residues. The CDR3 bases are TGTGCCAGCAGTAGGACACAAAACCTTTACGAGCAGTACTTC. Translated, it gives CASSRTQNLYEQYF.

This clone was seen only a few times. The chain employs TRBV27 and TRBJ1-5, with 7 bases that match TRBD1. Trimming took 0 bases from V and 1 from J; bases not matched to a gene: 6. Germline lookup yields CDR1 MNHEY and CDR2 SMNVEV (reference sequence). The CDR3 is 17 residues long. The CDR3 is CASSLSGAGGSNQPQHF. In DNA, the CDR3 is TGTGCCAGCAGTTTATCGGGGGCAGGGGGAAGCAATCAGCCCCAGCATTTT.

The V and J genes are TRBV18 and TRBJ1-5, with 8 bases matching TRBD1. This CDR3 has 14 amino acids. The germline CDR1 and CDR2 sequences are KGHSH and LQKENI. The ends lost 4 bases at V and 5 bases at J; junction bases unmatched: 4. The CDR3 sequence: CASSRTGKDQPQHF. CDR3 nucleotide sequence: TGTGCCAGCTCACGGACAGGGAAGGATCAGCCCCAGCATTTT.

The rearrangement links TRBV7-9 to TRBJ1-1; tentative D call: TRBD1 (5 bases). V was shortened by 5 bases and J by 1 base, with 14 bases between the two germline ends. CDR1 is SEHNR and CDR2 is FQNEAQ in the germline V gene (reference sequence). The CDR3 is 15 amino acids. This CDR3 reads CASSRLGQGNTEAFF. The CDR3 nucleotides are TGTGCCAGCAGCCGTCTGGGGCAGGGGAACACTGAAGCTTTCTTT.

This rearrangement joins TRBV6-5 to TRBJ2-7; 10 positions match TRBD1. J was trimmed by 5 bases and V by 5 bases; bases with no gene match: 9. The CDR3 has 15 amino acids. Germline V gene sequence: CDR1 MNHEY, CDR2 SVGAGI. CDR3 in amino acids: CASSRGGTGDHEQYF. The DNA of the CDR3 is TGTGCCAGCAGTCGCGGGGGGACAGGGGACCACGAGCAGTACTTC.

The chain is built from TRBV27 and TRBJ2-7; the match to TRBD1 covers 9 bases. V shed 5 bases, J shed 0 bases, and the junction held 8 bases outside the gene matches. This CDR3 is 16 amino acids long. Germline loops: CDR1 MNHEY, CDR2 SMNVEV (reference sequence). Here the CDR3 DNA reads TGTGCCAGCAGTCGTTCTCCGGGACAGGGCTCCTACGAGCAGTACTTC. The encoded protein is CASSRSPGQGSYEQYF.

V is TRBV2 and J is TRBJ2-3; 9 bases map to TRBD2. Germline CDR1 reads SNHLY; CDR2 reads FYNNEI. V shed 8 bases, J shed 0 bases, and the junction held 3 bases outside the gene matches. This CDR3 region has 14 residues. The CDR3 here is CASHSGGSTDTQYF. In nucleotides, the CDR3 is TGTGCCAGCCATAGCGGGGGCAGCACAGATACGCAGTATTTT.